This TCR beta chain was captured in a study of naive and memory T cell subsets. The V end was cut by 8 bases, the J end by 2 bases, with 12 bases between. Germline V gene lookup returns CDR1 MNHEY and CDR2 SMNVEV (reference sequence). There are 13 residues in the CDR3. Four PCR rounds used nested alpha and beta constant region primers plus the SP2 primer. TCRdb analysed the UMI-ligation and nested PCR reads with MiXCR anew, one entry per CDR3 protein. The sample yields some 40,000 distinct CDR3 sequences, about 10% seen once. This clonotype was observed many times. Treatment indicated: skin biopsy from PPD injection site in Mantoux-positive individual. An oligonucleotide containing a UMI was ligated to the 3' end of TCR cDNA.

The TCR comes from an adult in good health. The material was skin, obtained from a tuberculin skin test site. This chain uses TRBV27 with TRBJ2-5, with D uncertain. CDR3 bases: TGTGCCAGCTCCGAAAGGTGGCAAGAGACCCAGTACTTC. Translating it yields CASSERWQETQYF.